This TCR beta chain was sequenced in a study of beta chain features in type 1 diabetes. This clone has a count of ten or more. Its target is not known. Populations isolated by sorting all had purity greater than 95%. The authors reverse transcribed all of the isolated RNA, so sequencing captured expressed TCRB transcripts. Here immunoSEQ multiplex PCR was the method, and the copy in TCRdb shows in-frame clones only, minus some. The repertoire holds some 150,000 clones, 11% seen once, with about 2.1% in the top ten. Study-level findings and limits: For Type 1 diabetes patients, all four CD4+ subsets carried TCRB CDR3s that were moderately but significantly shorter. Unsettled here was the matter of whether HLA type influences TCRB rearrangement.

This sequence was found in a man between 18 and 35 years old in good health. Sequenced input: central memory CD4+ T cells from blood.

The CDR3 coding sequence is TGTGCCAGCAGACCTCCGGGGCGGGGGGCCTACAATGAGCAGTTCTTC. Its translation is CASRPPGRGAYNEQFF. The chain carries TRBV27 and TRBJ2-1, with 8 bases lining up with TRBD2. Germline V gene data show CDR1 as MNHEY and CDR2 as SMNVEV (reference sequence). With V trimmed by 6 bases and J by 2 bases, 9 bases remained unmatched. The CDR3 has 16 residues.